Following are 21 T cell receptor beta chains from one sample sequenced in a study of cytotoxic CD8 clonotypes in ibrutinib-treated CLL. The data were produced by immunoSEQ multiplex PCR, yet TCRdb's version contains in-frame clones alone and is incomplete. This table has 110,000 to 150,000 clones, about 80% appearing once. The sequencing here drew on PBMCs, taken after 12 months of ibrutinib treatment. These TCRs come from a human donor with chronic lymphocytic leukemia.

The CDR3 region is CASFRGSPTDTQYF. CDR3 nucleotides: TGTGCCAGTTTCAGGGGGTCCCCCACAGATACGCAGTATTTT. The chain combines TRBV18 with TRBJ2-3; 7 bases are shared with TRBD1. This CDR3 has 14 amino acids. Losses at the gene ends were 9 bases for V and 2 bases for J; bases not matched to a gene: 8. CDR1 and CDR2 from the germline V gene are KGHSH and LQKENI. Full variable domain (remainder filled in from reference TRBV18 and TRBJ2-3): NAGVMQNPRHLVRRRGQEARLRCSPMKGHSHVYWYRQLPEEGLKFMVYLQKENIIDESGMPKERFSAEFPKEGPSILRIQQVVRGDSAAYFCASFRGSPTDTQYFGPGTRLTVL.

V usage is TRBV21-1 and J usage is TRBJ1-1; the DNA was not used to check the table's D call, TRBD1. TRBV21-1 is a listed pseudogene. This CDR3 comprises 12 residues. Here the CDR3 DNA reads TGTGCCAGCAGCAAAGGGGACAGGGGAGCTTTCTTT. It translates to CASSKGDRGAFF.

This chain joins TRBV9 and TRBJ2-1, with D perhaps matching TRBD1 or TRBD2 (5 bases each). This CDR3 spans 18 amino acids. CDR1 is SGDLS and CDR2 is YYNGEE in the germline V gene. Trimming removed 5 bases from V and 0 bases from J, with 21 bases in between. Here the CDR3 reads CASSDAVGTDPSYNEQFF. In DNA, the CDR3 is TGTGCCAGCAGTGATGCGGTGGGGACGGATCCCTCCTACAATGAGCAGTTCTTC.

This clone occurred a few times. CDR3: CASSPQSDQPQHF. CDR3 coding DNA: TGTGCCAGCAGCCCCCAGTCTGATCAGCCCCAGCATTTT. The gene calls are TRBV7-6 and TRBJ1-5; D remains unclear. V lost 5 bases, J lost 5 bases, and 10 bases lay in between. Germline V gene sequence: CDR1 SGHVS, CDR2 FNYEAQ. The CDR3 loop spans 13 amino acids.

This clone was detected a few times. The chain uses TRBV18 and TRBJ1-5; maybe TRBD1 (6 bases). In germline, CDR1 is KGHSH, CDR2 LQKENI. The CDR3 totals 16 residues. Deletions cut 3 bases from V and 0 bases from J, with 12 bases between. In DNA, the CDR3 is TGTGCCAGCTCACCCACGGGACAAAATAGCAATCAGCCCCAGCATTTT. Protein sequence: CASSPTGQNSNQPQHF.

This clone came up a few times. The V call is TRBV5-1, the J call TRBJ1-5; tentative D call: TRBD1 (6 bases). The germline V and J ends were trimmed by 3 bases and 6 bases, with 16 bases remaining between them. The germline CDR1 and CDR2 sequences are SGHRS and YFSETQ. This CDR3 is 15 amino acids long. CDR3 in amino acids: CASSSQGGEGQPQHF. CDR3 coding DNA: TGCGCCAGCAGCTCACAGGGAGGGGAAGGTCAGCCCCAGCATTTT.

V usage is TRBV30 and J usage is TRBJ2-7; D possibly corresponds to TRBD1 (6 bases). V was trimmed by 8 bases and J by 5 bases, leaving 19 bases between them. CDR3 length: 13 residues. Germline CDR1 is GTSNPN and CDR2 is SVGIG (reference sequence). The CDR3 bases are TGTGCCAAGGGCGGGCAGGGGCCCCACGAGCAGTACTTC. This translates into CAKGGQGPHEQYF.

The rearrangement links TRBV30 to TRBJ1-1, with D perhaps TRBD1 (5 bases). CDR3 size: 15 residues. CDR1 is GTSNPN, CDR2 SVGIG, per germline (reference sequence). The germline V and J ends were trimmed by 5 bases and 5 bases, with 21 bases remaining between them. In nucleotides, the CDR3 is TGTGCCTGGGGCGTCCGGACTCCCCGGGGGACTGAAGCTTTCTTT. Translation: CAWGVRTPRGTEAFF.

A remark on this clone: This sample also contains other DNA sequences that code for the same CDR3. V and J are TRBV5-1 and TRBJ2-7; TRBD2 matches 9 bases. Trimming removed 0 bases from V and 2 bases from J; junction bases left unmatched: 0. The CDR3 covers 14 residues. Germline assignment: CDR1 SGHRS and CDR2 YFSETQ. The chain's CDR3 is CASSLASGTYEQYF. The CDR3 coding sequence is TGCGCCAGCAGCTTGGCTAGCGGGACCTACGAGCAGTACTTC.

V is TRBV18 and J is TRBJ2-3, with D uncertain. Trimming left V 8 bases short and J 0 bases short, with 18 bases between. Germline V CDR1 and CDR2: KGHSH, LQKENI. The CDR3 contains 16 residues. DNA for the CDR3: TGTGCCAGCCCAGGTTCCGGCGCGACTAGCACAGATACGCAGTATTTT. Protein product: CASPGSGATSTDTQYF.

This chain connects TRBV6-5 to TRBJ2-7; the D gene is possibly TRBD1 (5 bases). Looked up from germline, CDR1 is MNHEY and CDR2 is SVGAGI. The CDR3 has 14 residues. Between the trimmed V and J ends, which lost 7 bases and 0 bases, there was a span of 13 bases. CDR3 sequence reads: CASKVKGNSYEQYF. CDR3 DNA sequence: TGTGCCAGCAAAGTTAAGGGGAACTCCTACGAGCAGTACTTC.

The CDR3 region is CASSSPTSGRDNEQFF. The CDR3 DNA reads TGTGCCAGCAGCTCCCCGACTAGCGGGAGGGACAATGAGCAGTTCTTC. The chain employs TRBV9 and TRBJ2-1; TRBD2 agrees at 14 bases. Unmatched junction bases numbered 5, after V lost 4 bases and J lost 5 bases. The CDR3 has 16 residues. The germline gives CDR1 SGDLS, CDR2 YYNGEE.

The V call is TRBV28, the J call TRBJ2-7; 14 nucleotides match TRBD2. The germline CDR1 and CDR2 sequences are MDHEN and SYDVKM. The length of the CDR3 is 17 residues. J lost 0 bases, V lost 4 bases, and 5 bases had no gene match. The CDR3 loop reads CASSSPGTSGGSYEQYF. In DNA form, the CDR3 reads TGTGCCAGCAGTTCCCCGGGGACTAGCGGGGGCTCCTACGAGCAGTACTTC.

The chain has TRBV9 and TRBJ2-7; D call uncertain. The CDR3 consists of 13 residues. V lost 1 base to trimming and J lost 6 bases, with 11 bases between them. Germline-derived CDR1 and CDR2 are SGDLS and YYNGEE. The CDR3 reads CASSVSGFGEQYF. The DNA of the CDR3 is TGTGCCAGCAGCGTATCCGGATTCGGCGAGCAGTACTTC.

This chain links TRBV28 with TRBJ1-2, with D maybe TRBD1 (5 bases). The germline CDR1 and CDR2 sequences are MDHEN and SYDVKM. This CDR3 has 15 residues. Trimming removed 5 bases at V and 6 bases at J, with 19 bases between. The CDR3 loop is CASSSFERQGNGYTF. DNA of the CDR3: TGTGCCAGCAGTAGCTTCGAGAGGCAGGGTAATGGCTACACCTTC.

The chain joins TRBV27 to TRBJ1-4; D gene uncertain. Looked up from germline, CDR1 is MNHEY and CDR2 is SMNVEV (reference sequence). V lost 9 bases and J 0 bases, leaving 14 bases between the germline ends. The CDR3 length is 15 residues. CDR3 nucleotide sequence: TGTGCCAGTCGGGAAAACGATGCAACTAATGAAAAACTGTTTTTT. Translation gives CASRENDATNEKLFF.

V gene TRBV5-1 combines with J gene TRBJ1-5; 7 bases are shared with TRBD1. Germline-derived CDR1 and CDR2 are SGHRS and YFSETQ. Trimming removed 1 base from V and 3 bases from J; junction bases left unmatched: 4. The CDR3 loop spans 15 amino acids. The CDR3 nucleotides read TGCGCCAGCAGCTTGACAGGGGCCCTCAATCAGCCCCAGCATTTT. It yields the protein CASSLTGALNQPQHF.

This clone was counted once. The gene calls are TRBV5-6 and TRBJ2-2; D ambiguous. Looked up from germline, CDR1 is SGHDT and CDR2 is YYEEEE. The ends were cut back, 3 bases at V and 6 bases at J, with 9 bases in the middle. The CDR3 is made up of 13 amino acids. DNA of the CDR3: TGTGCCAGCAGCTCTACTTTCTCCGGGGAGCTGTTTTTT. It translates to CASSSTFSGELFF.

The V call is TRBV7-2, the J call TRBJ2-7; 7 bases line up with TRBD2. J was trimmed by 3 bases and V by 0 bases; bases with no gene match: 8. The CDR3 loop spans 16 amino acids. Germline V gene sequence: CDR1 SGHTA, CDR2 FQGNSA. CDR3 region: CASSLASWAGDYEQYF. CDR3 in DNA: TGTGCCAGCAGCTTAGCTTCCTGGGCGGGAGACTACGAGCAGTACTTC.

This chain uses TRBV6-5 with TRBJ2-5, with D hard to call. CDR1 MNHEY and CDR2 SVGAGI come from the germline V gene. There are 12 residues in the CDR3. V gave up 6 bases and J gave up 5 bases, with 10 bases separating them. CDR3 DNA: TGTGCCAGCAGCCGACATAAGGAGACCCAGTACTTC. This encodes CASSRHKETQYF.

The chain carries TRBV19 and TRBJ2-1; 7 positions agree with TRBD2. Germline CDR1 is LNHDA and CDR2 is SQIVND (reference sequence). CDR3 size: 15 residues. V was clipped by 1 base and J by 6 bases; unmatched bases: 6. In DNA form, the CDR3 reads TGTGCCAGTAGTATAGGGGCGGGAGTTGGCAATGAGCAGTTCTTC. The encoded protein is CASSIGAGVGNEQFF.